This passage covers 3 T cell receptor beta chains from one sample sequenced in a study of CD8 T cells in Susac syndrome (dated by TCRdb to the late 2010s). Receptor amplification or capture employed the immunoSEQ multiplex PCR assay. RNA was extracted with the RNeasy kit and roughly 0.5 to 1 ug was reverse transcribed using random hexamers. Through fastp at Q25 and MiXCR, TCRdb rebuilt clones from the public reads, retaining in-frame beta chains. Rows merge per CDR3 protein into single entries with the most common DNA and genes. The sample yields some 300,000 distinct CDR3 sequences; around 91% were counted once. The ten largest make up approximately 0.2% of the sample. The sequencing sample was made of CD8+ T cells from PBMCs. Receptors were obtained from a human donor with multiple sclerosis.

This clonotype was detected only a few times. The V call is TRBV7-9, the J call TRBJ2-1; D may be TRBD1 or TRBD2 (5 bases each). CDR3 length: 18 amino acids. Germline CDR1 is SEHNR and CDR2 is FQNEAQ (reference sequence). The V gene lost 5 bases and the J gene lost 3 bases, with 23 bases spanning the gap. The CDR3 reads CASSPLPGQSRLYNEQFF. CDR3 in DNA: TGTGCCAGCAGCCCTCTCCCGGGGCAGTCGAGGCTCTACAATGAGCAGTTCTTC.

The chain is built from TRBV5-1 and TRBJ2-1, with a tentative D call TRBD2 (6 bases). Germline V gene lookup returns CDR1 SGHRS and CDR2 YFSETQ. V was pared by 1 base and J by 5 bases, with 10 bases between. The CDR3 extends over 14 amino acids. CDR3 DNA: TGCGCCAGCAGCTTGCGCGGAGGGGACAATGAGCAGTTCTTC. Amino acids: CASSLRGGDNEQFF.

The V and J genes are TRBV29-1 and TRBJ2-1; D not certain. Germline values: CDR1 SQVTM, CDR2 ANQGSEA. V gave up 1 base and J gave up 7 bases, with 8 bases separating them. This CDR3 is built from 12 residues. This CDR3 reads CSVEGVLNEQFF. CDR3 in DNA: TGCAGCGTTGAAGGGGTCTTGAATGAGCAGTTCTTC.